This TCR beta chain was captured in a study of T cell responses to AZD1222 COVID-19 vaccine. Study-wide results and limits: Repertoires were obtained solely post-peak T cell response.

On this clone itself: The antigen remains unidentified.

Clones were read by immunoSEQ multiplex PCR, and TCRdb kept only the in-frame ones, dropping some. The sample includes roughly 150,000 clones, approximately 83% of them seen just once. The CDR3 is made up of 16 amino acids. With V trimmed by 5 bases and J by 8 bases, 8 bases remained unmatched. CDR1 and CDR2 from the germline V gene are MNHNS and SASEGT. This clonotype was sampled from an adult in good health. Sequences were derived from peripheral blood, sampled on day 0 of AZD1222 vaccination. This chain joins TRBV6-1 and TRBJ2-4, with TRBD2 matching 14 bases. The CDR3 reads CASSKGTSGSGYIQYF. DNA for the CDR3: TGTGCCAGCAGTAAAGGGACTAGCGGGAGTGGGTACATTCAGTACTTC.